Below, 31 T cell receptor beta chains from the same sample are listed, as sequenced in a study of blood T cell repertoires in COVID-19. Method: immunoSEQ multiplex PCR; TCRdb's copy keeps in-frame clones and lacks some. Among some 240,000 clones listed, under 90% were seen once. The sample taken for sequencing was PBMCs or T cells enriched from blood (not recorded which). The receptors here all came from a young man with acute COVID-19.

In this sample, this clone turned up once. V usage is TRBV6-5 and J usage is TRBJ1-1; the match to TRBD1 covers 9 bases. Germline V gene lookup returns CDR1 MNHEY and CDR2 SVGAGI. The CDR3 extends over 14 amino acids. Trimming at V came to 6 bases and at J to 5 bases, leaving 7 bases not matched to a gene. This CDR3 reads CASRRDRATTEAFF. DNA for the CDR3: TGTGCCAGCAGGCGGGACAGGGCTACAACTGAAGCTTTCTTT.

The CDR3 nucleotides read TGTGCCAGCACTAGCACAGATACGCAGTATTTT. Its protein product is CASTSTDTQYF. This chain uses TRBV28 with TRBJ2-3; the D is unclear. The CDR3 is made up of 11 amino acids. Trimming pared 7 bases from V and 0 bases from J, leaving 2 bases between. Per germline, CDR1 MDHEN and CDR2 SYDVKM.

The chain has TRBV6-5 and TRBJ1-2, with D tentatively TRBD1 (5 bases). The germline V gene encodes CDR1 MNHEY and CDR2 SVGAGI. The CDR3 extends over 15 amino acids. V lost 2 bases, J lost 2 bases, and 12 bases lay in between. CDR3 amino acids: CASSYVQGGNYGYTF. In DNA form, the CDR3 reads TGTGCCAGCAGTTACGTGCAGGGTGGGAACTATGGCTACACCTTC.

J is TRBJ1-6 and V is TRBV25-1, with a weak D call TRBD1 (5 bases). This CDR3 is 15 amino acids long. Trimming shortened V by 2 bases and J by 8 bases, and 13 bases separated the two germline ends. Germline V gene data show CDR1 as MGHDK and CDR2 as SYGVNS. The CDR3 reads CASSEQGRVDSPLHF. The DNA for the CDR3 is TGTGCCAGCAGTGAACAGGGCAGAGTGGATTCACCCCTCCACTTT.

The rearrangement links TRBV7-9 to TRBJ2-3, with 9 bases aligning to TRBD2. This CDR3 region has 18 residues. CDR1 and CDR2 from the germline V gene are SEHNR and FQNEAQ (reference sequence). V shed 2 bases and J 4 bases; nucleotides not matched to a gene: 13. The chain's CDR3 is CASSLPGASGKLADTQYF. As DNA, the CDR3 is TGTGCCAGCAGCTTACCCGGGGCTAGCGGGAAGTTAGCAGATACGCAGTATTTT. Full variable domain (rest looked up from reference TRBV7-9 and TRBJ2-3): DTGVSQNPRHKITKRGQNVTFRCDPISEHNRLYWYRQTLGQGPEFLTYFQNEAQLEKSRLLSDRFSAERPKGSFSTLEIQRTEQGDSAMYLCASSLPGASGKLADTQYFGPGTRLTVL.

The rearrangement uses TRBV19 and TRBJ2-1; 9 nucleotides match TRBD2. CDR3 length: 16 amino acids. With 6 bases clipped from V and 3 bases from J, the junction kept 9 bases outside the gene matches. Germline assignment: CDR1 LNHDA and CDR2 SQIVND (reference sequence). CDR3 protein: CASRITGTSFYNEQFF. CDR3 in DNA: TGTGCCAGTAGAATAACCGGGACTAGCTTCTACAATGAGCAGTTCTTC.

V and J are TRBV9 and TRBJ1-4, with a possible D match to TRBD1 (5 bases). V was pared by 3 bases and J by 3 bases, with 12 bases between. CDR1 and CDR2 from the germline V gene are SGDLS and YYNGEE. The CDR3 is 15 residues long. CDR3 sequence: CASSGGAQANEKLFF. In DNA, the CDR3 is TGTGCCAGCAGCGGGGGCGCCCAGGCTAATGAAAAACTGTTTTTT.

The chain is built from TRBV11-2 and TRBJ2-2; no firm D call. V lost 4 bases and J lost 2, with 8 bases in between. CDR3 length: 14 amino acids. Germline V lookup: CDR1 SGHAT, CDR2 FQNNGV. CDR3: CASSSQANTGELFF. CDR3 coding DNA: TGTGCCAGCAGCTCTCAAGCCAACACCGGGGAGCTGTTTTTT.

V and J are TRBV18 and TRBJ2-1; perhaps TRBD2 as D (6 bases). Trimming left V 2 bases short and J 9 bases short, with 14 bases between. The CDR3 is made up of 14 amino acids. Germline lookup yields CDR1 KGHSH and CDR2 LQKENI. Here the CDR3 DNA reads TGTGCCAGCTCACCAAAGACTAGATTTTCTGAGCAGTTCTTC. It encodes CASSPKTRFSEQFF.

The V call is TRBV7-9, the J call TRBJ1-6, with D possibly matching TRBD1 (5 bases). CDR3 length equals 14 residues. Per the germline V gene, CDR1 is SEHNR and CDR2 is FQNEAQ (reference sequence). Trimming removed 5 bases from V and 10 bases from J, with 15 bases in between. CDR3 nucleotides: TGTGCCAGCAGCCGGGACTTTGGGGACTCACCCCTCCACTTT. Translating it yields CASSRDFGDSPLHF.

The rearrangement links TRBV7-3 to TRBJ2-1; no reliable D call. V gave up 2 bases and J gave up 6 bases, with 11 bases separating them. CDR1 SGHTA and CDR2 FQGTGA come from the germline V gene. The CDR3 spans 14 residues. The CDR3 coding sequence is TGTGCCAGCAGCTTATCGGGTGCGCCCAATGAGCAGTTCTTC. As protein: CASSLSGAPNEQFF.

This clone occurred a few times. The genes are TRBV18 and TRBJ1-3; no reliable D call. Trimming removed 3 bases at V and 1 base at J, with 7 bases between. There are 14 residues in the CDR3. Germline V lookup: CDR1 KGHSH, CDR2 LQKENI. CDR3 protein: CASSPGGSGNTIYF. In nucleotides, the CDR3 is TGTGCCAGCTCACCGGGAGGGTCTGGAAACACCATATATTTT.

The chain is built from TRBV7-9 and TRBJ1-1, with D tentatively TRBD1 (6 bases). The CDR3 runs to 16 residues. Germline assignment: CDR1 SEHNR and CDR2 FQNEAQ (reference sequence). The V end was cut by 5 bases, the J end by 8 bases, with 24 bases between. The CDR3: CASSPGIVGGIPEAFF. Written as DNA, the CDR3 is TGTGCCAGCAGCCCCGGGATTGTAGGGGGTATCCCCGAAGCTTTCTTT.

The chain joins TRBV5-8 to TRBJ1-5; perhaps TRBD1 as D (5 bases). V was cut by 2 bases and J by 0 bases, with 12 bases left in between. The germline CDR1 and CDR2 sequences are SGHTS and YDEGEE. The CDR3 sequence is 16 residues long. CDR3 residues: CASSFLTVNSNQPQHF. DNA of the CDR3: TGTGCCAGCAGCTTCCTGACAGTTAATAGCAATCAGCCCCAGCATTTT. The full variable domain, completed using reference TRBV5-8 and TRBJ1-5, is EAGVTQSPTHLIKTRGQQATLRCSPISGHTSVYWYQQALGLGLQFLLWYDEGEERNRGNFPPRFSGRQFPNYSSELNVNALELEDSALYLCASSFLTVNSNQPQHFGDGTRLSIL.

The J gene is TRBJ1-2, the V gene TRBV6-1, with TRBD1 as a possible D gene (6 bases). This CDR3 comprises 16 residues. Germline V gene sequence: CDR1 MNHNS, CDR2 SASEGT. V was clipped by 0 bases and J by 4 bases, with 15 bases between them. The CDR3 here is CASSEAFTGSLYGYTF. The CDR3 coding sequence is TGTGCCAGCAGTGAAGCCTTTACAGGGAGTCTCTATGGCTACACCTTC.

DNA of the CDR3: TGCGCCAGCAGCACCCGGGACTTCGATACGCAGTATTTT. This sequence encodes CASSTRDFDTQYF. The V gene is TRBV5-1, the J gene TRBJ2-3; TRBD2 is a possible D gene (6 bases). The CDR3 is 13 residues long. The V and J ends lost 4 bases and 6 bases respectively, with 12 bases between them. The germline V gene has CDR1 SGHRS and CDR2 YFSETQ.

V is TRBV15 and J is TRBJ1-1, with a weak D call TRBD1 (6 bases). Germline-derived CDR1 and CDR2 are LNHNV and YYDKDF (reference sequence). The length of the CDR3 is 17 residues. V was pared by 1 base and J by 11 bases, with 26 bases between. CDR3 sequence reads: CATSRGKHRDPKGDAFF. CDR3 nucleotide sequence: TGTGCCACCAGCAGAGGGAAACACCGGGACCCAAAGGGGGACGCTTTCTTT.

This chain connects TRBV2 to TRBJ1-1; D is unclear. The germline V and J ends were trimmed by 7 bases and 3 bases, with 15 bases remaining between them. The CDR3 is 14 residues long. From germline, CDR1 is SNHLY and CDR2 FYNNEI. The CDR3 DNA sequence: TGTGCCAGCAAAAAGGGAGAATTGGACACTGAAGCTTTCTTT. This gives the protein CASKKGELDTEAFF.

The chain carries TRBV7-9 and TRBJ1-1; no reliable D call. CDR3 size: 14 residues. Germline CDR1 and CDR2: SEHNR and FQNEAQ (reference sequence). Trimming pared 5 bases from V and 1 base from J, leaving 11 bases between. CDR3 coding DNA: TGTGCCAGCAGCCATCAGGCCGGGAACACTGAAGCTTTCTTT. Encoded protein: CASSHQAGNTEAFF.

The rearrangement uses TRBV7-8 and TRBJ1-1, with 12 bases matching TRBD1. Looked up from germline, CDR1 is SGHVS and CDR2 is FQNEAQ. J was trimmed by 1 base and V by 2 bases; bases with no gene match: 8. The CDR3 contains 18 residues. Written as DNA, the CDR3 is TGTGCCAGCAGCTTAATCGGGACAGGGGGCAGGAGGAACACTGAAGCTTTCTTT. Translating it yields CASSLIGTGGRRNTEAFF. Together with reference TRBV7-8 and TRBJ1-1, the CDR3 gives the full variable domain: GAGVSQSPRYKVAKRGQDVALRCDPISGHVSLFWYQQALGQGPEFLTYFQNEAQLDKSGLPSDRFFAERPEGSVSTLKIQRTQQEDSAVYLCASSLIGTGGRRNTEAFFGQGTRLTVV.

The sample holds one count of this clone. This sequence joins TRBV28 and TRBJ1-1; D is uncertain. Per the germline V gene, CDR1 is MDHEN and CDR2 is SYDVKM. This CDR3 is built from 12 residues. The ends were cut back, 2 bases at V and 7 bases at J, with 8 bases in the middle. Here the CDR3 reads CASSLILNEAFF. For the CDR3, the DNA is TGTGCCAGCAGTTTAATACTTAATGAAGCTTTCTTT.

V usage is TRBV6-2 or TRBV6-3 and J usage is TRBJ2-7; D is ambiguous. Trimming took 2 bases from V and 6 from J, leaving 11 bases between them. This CDR3 is 13 amino acids long. Germline-derived CDR1 and CDR2 are MNHEY and SVGEGT. Here the CDR3 DNA reads TGTGCCAGCAGTTACGGGCCTCCCCGCGAGCAGTACGTC. Amino acid sequence: CASSYGPPREQYV.

The V gene is TRBV19, the J gene TRBJ1-5; D may be TRBD1 (6 bases). Trimming left V 5 bases short and J 1 base short, with 9 bases between. The germline CDR1 and CDR2 sequences are LNHDA and SQIVND (reference sequence). The CDR3 sequence is 14 residues long. For the CDR3, the DNA is TGTGCCAGTAGTTTACAGGGAAGCAATCAGCCCCAGCATTTT. Protein: CASSLQGSNQPQHF.

The rearrangement links TRBV11-3 to TRBJ2-3; D possibly corresponds to TRBD1 (6 bases). Trimming removed 5 bases at V and 4 bases at J, with 19 bases between. Germline loops: CDR1 SGHNT, CDR2 YENEEA. This CDR3 is 16 amino acids long. The CDR3 region is CASSTRTPSGADTQYF. DNA of the CDR3: TGTGCCAGCAGCACCCGGACACCCTCAGGGGCAGATACGCAGTATTTT.

As regards this clone: Mismatch with germline at one junction end may stem from a read error. The rearrangement links TRBV5-1 to TRBJ1-6; D may be TRBD1 (5 bases). Per germline, CDR1 SGHRS and CDR2 YFSETQ. This CDR3 has 15 residues. The DNA of the CDR3 is TGCGCCAGCAGCTTGGTTCGGGGGGATAAATCACCCCTCCACTTT. Its protein is CASSLVRGDKSPLHF.

This clone was observed a single time. The V gene is TRBV18, the J gene TRBJ2-1; TRBD2 aligns across 11 bases. The V segment lost 0 bases and the J segment 6 bases; nucleotides outside the gene matches: 4. CDR1 and CDR2 from the germline V gene are KGHSH and LQKENI. The CDR3 extends over 16 amino acids. The CDR3, as DNA: TGTGCCAGCTCACCACCGGGACTAGCGGTAAGCAATGAGCAGTTCTTC. Its protein product is CASSPPGLAVSNEQFF.

The chain uses TRBV18 and TRBJ1-4; TRBD1 agrees at 7 bases. V dropped 6 bases and J dropped 7; count of bases not matched to a gene: 11. This CDR3 comprises 15 residues. Germline CDR1 reads KGHSH; CDR2 reads LQKENI. This chain's CDR3 is CASSRGQAGVEKLFF. The CDR3 coding sequence is TGTGCCAGCTCGCGTGGACAGGCTGGGGTTGAAAAACTGTTTTTT. The variable domain in full, completed from reference TRBV18 and TRBJ1-4, reads NAGVMQNPRHLVRRRGQEARLRCSPMKGHSHVYWYRQLPEEGLKFMVYLQKENIIDESGMPKERFSAEFPKEGPSILRIQQVVRGDSAAYFCASSRGQAGVEKLFFGSGTQLSVL.

The chain is built from TRBV6-5 and TRBJ2-2; tentative D call: TRBD1 (6 bases). The CDR3 spans 14 residues. Germline assignment: CDR1 MNHEY and CDR2 SVGAGI. V was cut by 7 bases and J by 7 bases, with 16 bases left in between. The CDR3: CASNLMTGSGELFF. For the CDR3, the DNA is TGTGCCAGCAACCTAATGACAGGCAGCGGGGAGCTGTTTTTT.

The chain is built from TRBV5-4 and TRBJ2-2; the D gene is possibly TRBD1 (5 bases). V dropped 0 bases and J dropped 4 bases, with 13 bases sitting between them. This CDR3 is built from 16 residues. CDR1 is SGHNT, CDR2 YYREEE, per germline (reference sequence). The chain's CDR3 is CASSLASGQGTGELFF. Here the CDR3 DNA reads TGTGCCAGCAGCTTGGCGTCGGGCCAGGGCACCGGGGAGCTGTTTTTT. Using reference TRBV5-4 and TRBJ2-2 for the parts outside the CDR3, the full variable domain is ETGVTQSPTHLIKTRGQQVTLRCSSQSGHNTVSWYQQALGQGPQFIFQYYREEENGRGNFPPRFSGLQFPNYSSELNVNALELDDSALYLCASSLASGQGTGELFFGEGSRLTVL.

This clone was detected once. This rearrangement joins TRBV15 to TRBJ2-3; 8 bases align to TRBD2. The CDR3 is 17 amino acids. Germline V CDR1 and CDR2: LNHNV, YYDKDF (reference sequence). Losses at the gene ends were 4 bases for V and 1 base for J; bases not matched to a gene: 10. CDR3 DNA sequence: TGTGCCACCAGCACTTTTAGTGCGGGGGGCCGCACAGATACGCAGTATTTT. Its protein product is CATSTFSAGGRTDTQYF.

V gene TRBV9 combines with J gene TRBJ2-3; weak D call: TRBD1 (5 bases). CDR3 size: 15 residues. The V end was cut by 1 base, the J end by 0 bases, with 9 bases between. Germline CDR1 is SGDLS and CDR2 is YYNGEE. The CDR3 loop is CASSVTQGSTDTQYF. The CDR3 DNA sequence: TGTGCCAGCAGCGTAACCCAGGGAAGCACAGATACGCAGTATTTT.